This paragraph reports one T cell receptor beta chain. Adults of Caucasian background living in Nashville, Tennessee made up all donors. This sample was taken from a study of shared clonotypes between healthy human individuals. Generated by immunoSEQ multiplex PCR, the TCRdb table keeps only in-frame clones and is missing some. The data contain 1,400,000 or so clones, approximately 98.5% of them seen just once; the ten biggest clones take up approximately 0.4%. In germline, CDR1 is KGHSH, CDR2 LQKENI. V dropped 5 bases and J dropped 0; count of bases not matched to a gene: 8. This CDR3 spans 17 amino acids.

V gene TRBV18 combines with J gene TRBJ2-1; TRBD2 matches at 9 bases. The specimen was naive CD4+ T cells sorted from blood. Noted subset: CD45RA+ positively selected. The sequence came from a man younger than 45 in good health. The CDR3 loop reads CASSKRTSETSYNEQFF. CDR3 bases: TGTGCCAGCTCAAAAAGGACTAGCGAGACCTCCTACAATGAGCAGTTCTTC.